This T cell receptor beta chain was profiled in a study of early T cells in non-severe SARS-CoV-2 infection. Study-level information: The sequenced material was bulk RNA from unsorted whole blood, and its chains were unpaired.

This clonotype was observed many times. TCRdb used MiXCR to reprocess the 5' RACE reads, holding one entry per CDR3 protein. There are some 31,000 distinct CDR3 sequences in the sample; 5.7% occur only once, and approximately 5% lies in the top ten. This receptor was identified in an adult who was a healthcare worker with PCR-confirmed SARS-CoV-2 infection or an uninfected control (not recorded which). The specimen sequenced was whole blood.

The CDR3 DNA reads TGTGCCAGCAGATTACAGAGCCCAAGCACAGATACGCAGTATTTT. Its translation is CASRLQSPSTDTQYF. This chain joins TRBV6-1 and TRBJ2-3, with D unclear. The V end was cut by 6 bases, the J end by 0 bases, with 13 bases between. The CDR3 runs 15 residues. Per the germline V gene, CDR1 is MNHNS and CDR2 is SASEGT.